These 9 T cell receptor beta chains were all obtained from the same sample, sequenced in a study of shared clonotypes between healthy human individuals. Measured with immunoSEQ multiplex PCR; TCRdb has only the in-frame clones, and not every one. The sample consists of 450,000 to 600,000 clones, roughly 85% of them appearing once. The sequenced sample was PBMCs. The receptor source for this set is a woman aged 40 to 55 in good health. Some clones in this sample may be carry-over from other donors' samples.

The chain couples TRBV14 to TRBJ2-2; TRBD2 agrees at 8 bases. Trimming cost V 1 base and J 5 bases; bases outside gene matches: 6. Germline assignment: CDR1 SGHDN and CDR2 FVKESK. CDR3 size: 16 residues. CDR3 coding DNA: TGTGCCAGCAGCCAAGGTGGCGGGAGGTCTACCGGGGAGCTGTTTTTT. It translates to CASSQGGGRSTGELFF.

The V gene is TRBV19, the J gene TRBJ1-1; 7 nucleotides agree with TRBD1. V dropped 1 base and J dropped 0; count of bases not matched to a gene: 2. The CDR3 has 15 residues. Per the germline V gene, CDR1 is LNHDA and CDR2 is SQIVND (reference sequence). As DNA, the CDR3 is TGTGCCAGTAGTATAGCGACAGGGTTGAACACTGAAGCTTTCTTT. This translates into CASSIATGLNTEAFF.

V is TRBV18 and J is TRBJ2-7; 9 bases match TRBD1. Germline V gene lookup returns CDR1 KGHSH and CDR2 LQKENI. V lost 4 bases, J lost 3 bases, and 4 bases stayed unmatched. The CDR3 has 14 residues. The CDR3 spells CASSLRTGDYEQYF. As DNA, the CDR3 is TGTGCCAGCTCACTTAGGACAGGGGACTACGAGCAGTACTTC. Filled out from reference TRBV18 and TRBJ2-7, the complete variable domain reads NAGVMQNPRHLVRRRGQEARLRCSPMKGHSHVYWYRQLPEEGLKFMVYLQKENIIDESGMPKERFSAEFPKEGPSILRIQQVVRGDSAAYFCASSLRTGDYEQYFGPGTRLTVT.

V and J are TRBV18 and TRBJ2-7, with D perhaps matching TRBD1 or TRBD2 (5 bases each). Germline CDR1 and CDR2: KGHSH and LQKENI. Trimming removed 9 bases from V and 2 bases from J, with 11 bases in between. The CDR3 spans 12 residues. CDR3 DNA: TGTGCCAGTCGGGACCCAGCCTACGAGCAGTACTTC. Amino acid sequence: CASRDPAYEQYF.

The chain uses TRBV2 and TRBJ2-2, with D perhaps matching TRBD1 or TRBD2 (6 bases each). The CDR3 runs 16 residues. V shed 4 bases and J shed 5 bases, with 17 bases lying between them. Germline lookup yields CDR1 SNHLY and CDR2 FYNNEI. The CDR3 reads CASSGGANHWTGELFF. CDR3 in DNA: TGTGCCAGCAGTGGGGGGGCCAACCATTGGACCGGGGAGCTGTTTTTT.

V is TRBV6-1 and J is TRBJ2-7, with 10 bases fitting TRBD2. This CDR3 contains 15 residues. CDR1 is MNHNS and CDR2 is SASEGT in the germline V gene. The trim removed 3 bases at V and 4 bases at J, leaving 6 bases unmatched. The chain's CDR3 is CASSEGVAGGYEQYF. The CDR3 region has the DNA TGTGCCAGCAGTGAGGGGGTAGCGGGAGGTTACGAGCAGTACTTC.

Concerning this clone itself: A far larger clone is a single base away, which makes a read error likely. This sample also contains other DNA sequences that code for the same CDR3. The rearrangement uses TRBV6-4 and TRBJ2-2; a weak D match, TRBD2 (5 bases). The CDR3 has 14 residues. Germline V gene sequence: CDR1 MRHNA, CDR2 SNTAGT. The CDR3 DNA follows: TGTGCCAGCAGCGTCGACGCCCCGACCGGGGAGCTGTTTTTC. This sequence encodes CASSVDAPTGELFF.

V is TRBV30 and J is TRBJ2-2; 10 bases align to TRBD1. Trimming removed 7 bases from V and 3 bases from J; junction bases left unmatched: 5. The CDR3 sequence is 14 residues long. CDR1 GTSNPN and CDR2 SVGIG come from the germline V gene (reference sequence). CDR3 coding DNA: TGTGCCTCCCAGGACAGGGGGTACACCGGGGAGCTGTTTTTT. The encoded protein is CASQDRGYTGELFF.

This clone turned up a few times. The chain combines TRBV18 with TRBJ1-1, with D tentatively TRBD1 (5 bases). Germline CDR1 reads KGHSH; CDR2 reads LQKENI. The CDR3 has 13 residues. V was pared by 4 bases and J by 6 bases, with 12 bases between. The CDR3 DNA is TGTGCCAGCTCACACGACTTCAGGGCTGAAGCTTTCTTT. Its translation is CASSHDFRAEAFF.